Shown below are 9 T cell receptor beta chains from a single sample sequenced in a study of CD8 T cells in Susac syndrome. With random hexamers, roughly 0.5 to 1 ug RNA was reverse transcribed. TCRdb reprocessed the immunoSEQ multiplex PCR reads with MiXCR, giving one entry per CDR3 protein. The repertoire holds around 300,000 distinct CDR3 sequences, with about 91% as singletons. Sequenced material: CD4+ T cells from PBMCs. These receptors were taken from a human donor with multiple sclerosis.

The chain has TRBV7-2 and TRBJ2-2; D may be TRBD1 (6 bases). The V gene lost 5 bases and the J gene lost 5 bases, with 15 bases spanning the gap. The CDR3 consists of 15 residues. In germline, CDR1 is SGHTA, CDR2 FQGNSA. CDR3 in amino acids: CASSTGSMVTGELFF. CDR3 bases: TGTGCCAGCAGCACAGGGTCTATGGTGACCGGGGAGCTGTTTTTT.

V gene TRBV7-2 combines with J gene TRBJ2-7; D ambiguous. Trimming pared 4 bases from V and 3 bases from J, leaving 13 bases between. Germline-derived CDR1 and CDR2 are SGHTA and FQGNSA. The CDR3 loop spans 14 amino acids. The CDR3 nucleotides read TGTGCCAGCAGCTCGGACCGCGCTCGCTACGAGCAGTACTTC. It yields the protein CASSSDRARYEQYF.

The chain is built from TRBV11-3 and TRBJ2-3; no clear D gene. V lost 2 bases and J lost 5, with 5 bases in between. Germline loops: CDR1 SGHNT, CDR2 YENEEA. The CDR3 totals 12 residues. CDR3 in amino acids: CASSLNVDTQYF. The CDR3 coding sequence is TGTGCCAGCAGCTTAAACGTAGATACGCAGTATTTT.

The genes are TRBV20-1 and TRBJ2-5, with 7 bases identical to TRBD2. CDR1 is DFQATT, CDR2 SNEGSKA, per germline (reference sequence). V shed 0 bases, J shed 1 base, and the junction held 5 bases outside the gene matches. This CDR3 spans 15 amino acids. The CDR3 protein is CSARDPSGIQETQYF. DNA for the CDR3: TGCAGTGCTAGAGACCCCAGCGGGATCCAAGAGACCCAGTACTTC.

The genes are TRBV20-1 and TRBJ1-3; D call uncertain. The germline V and J ends were trimmed by 5 bases and 0 bases, with 11 bases remaining between them. Per the germline V gene, CDR1 is DFQATT and CDR2 is SNEGSKA (reference sequence). The CDR3 runs to 14 residues. The CDR3 sequence is CSAPTGSSGNTIYF. CDR3 DNA: TGCAGTGCTCCGACCGGTAGCTCTGGAAACACCATATATTTT.

The chain uses TRBV20-1 and TRBJ2-7; no clear D. Between the trimmed V and J ends, which lost 6 bases and 0 bases, there was a span of 15 bases. Germline V gives CDR1 DFQATT, CDR2 SNEGSKA (reference sequence). This CDR3 is built from 14 residues. The CDR3 loop reads CSAIPMVNSYEQYF. For the CDR3, the DNA is TGCAGTGCCATCCCCATGGTTAACTCCTACGAGCAGTACTTC.

This clonotype was seen once. The chain combines TRBV9 with TRBJ1-1; D uncertain. V lost 0 bases, J lost 4 bases, and 13 bases lay in between. CDR1 is SGDLS and CDR2 is YYNGEE in the germline V gene. CDR3 length equals 15 residues. The CDR3 nucleotides are TGTGCCAGCAGCGTAGTTGTGGGTAGTGGCACTGAAGCTTTCTTT. Encoded protein: CASSVVVGSGTEAFF.

The chain recombines TRBV20-1 with TRBJ1-1; maybe TRBD1 (6 bases). Germline-derived CDR1 and CDR2 are DFQATT and SNEGSKA (reference sequence). V was shortened by 3 bases and J by 2 bases, with 16 bases between the two germline ends. CDR3 length: 15 residues. DNA for the CDR3: TGCAGTGCTAGGAGGGGGGGACCTTCTAACACTGAAGCTTTCTTT. This sequence encodes CSARRGGPSNTEAFF.

The chain joins TRBV20-1 to TRBJ1-3, with unresolved D. The CDR3 contains 15 residues. Germline V CDR1 and CDR2: DFQATT, SNEGSKA (reference sequence). V lost 0 bases and J 4 bases, leaving 13 bases between the germline ends. The CDR3 protein is CSARDTGRGGNTIYF. The DNA of the CDR3 is TGCAGTGCTAGAGATACGGGGAGAGGGGGAAACACCATATATTTT.